The 8 T cell receptor beta chains presented below share a single source sample, sequenced in a study of radiation and T cells in renal cell carcinoma. Only in-frame clones appear in the TCRdb table, and some are missing; sequencing was by immunoSEQ multiplex PCR. The sample holds 10,000 to 15,000 clones; roughly a third are singletons and the top ten take approximately 15%. As for treatment: 15 Gy SBRT to primary tumor, nephrectomy 4 weeks later. Source: tumor tissue, taken from a patient whose treatment included radiotherapy and nephrectomy. These receptors all come from a man aged 60-69 years with renal cell carcinoma.

The chain links TRBV15 to TRBJ1-2, with D perhaps TRBD1 (6 bases). This CDR3 spans 14 amino acids. CDR1 and CDR2 from the germline V gene are LNHNV and YYDKDF (reference sequence). V dropped 6 bases and J dropped 0 bases, with 11 bases sitting between them. The CDR3 protein is CATSTGNTNYGYTF. As DNA, the CDR3 is TGTGCCACCAGTACAGGGAATACTAACTATGGCTACACCTTC. Using reference TRBV15 and TRBJ1-2 for the parts outside the CDR3, the full variable domain is DAMVIQNPRYQVTQFGKPVTLSCSQTLNHNVMYWYQQKSSQAPKLLFHYYDKDFNNEADTPDNFQSRRPNTSFCFLDIRSPGLGDTAMYLCATSTGNTNYGYTFGSGTRLTVV.

This clone was seen a single time. This chain connects TRBV4-2 to TRBJ2-7, with D hard to call. Trimming removed 1 base from V and 1 base from J, with 14 bases in between. The CDR3 runs 16 residues. CDR1 LGHNA and CDR2 YNFKEQ come from the germline V gene. DNA of the CDR3: TGTGCCAGCAGCCAAGCCTACGGTAGCAGTTCCTACGAGCAGTACTTC. This codes for CASSQAYGSSSYEQYF.

The CDR3 loop reads CASSYSRTGTFAAFF. The CDR3 DNA reads TGTGCCAGCAGTTACTCTAGGACAGGGACTTTCGCAGCTTTCTTT. The rearrangement uses TRBV6-5 and TRBJ1-1; 8 nucleotides line up with TRBD1. The CDR3 length is 15 residues. Trimming took 0 bases from V and 10 from J; bases not matched to a gene: 10. CDR1 and CDR2 from the germline V gene are MNHEY and SVGAGI.

The genes are TRBV6-5 and TRBJ2-1; D tentatively reads TRBD1 or TRBD2 (5 bases each). The length of the CDR3 is 15 residues. V was clipped by 0 bases and J by 7 bases, with 13 bases between them. Germline V lookup: CDR1 MNHEY, CDR2 SVGAGI. As DNA, the CDR3 is TGTGCCAGCAGTTACTCCGGGGCAGGACTTAATGAGCAGTTCTTC. It is translated as CASSYSGAGLNEQFF.

V gene TRBV5-1 combines with J gene TRBJ2-1, with 14 bases fitting TRBD2. The V gene end was trimmed by 3 bases and the J gene end by 9 bases; junction bases not matched to a gene: 5. CDR1 is SGHRS and CDR2 is YFSETQ in the germline V gene. CDR3 size: 15 residues. Here the CDR3 reads CASSWGLAGVGEQFF. CDR3 nucleotide sequence: TGCGCCAGCAGCTGGGGACTAGCGGGAGTTGGTGAGCAGTTCTTC.

The chain employs TRBV2 and TRBJ2-3; 7 bases agree with TRBD2. V dropped 6 bases and J dropped 3; count of bases not matched to a gene: 6. CDR1 SNHLY and CDR2 FYNNEI come from the germline V gene. The CDR3 runs 14 residues. CDR3 DNA sequence: TGTGCCAGCAGGGAAAGCGGGGCGACAGATACGCAGTATTTT. Translation gives CASRESGATDTQYF.

This clone was counted once. V gene TRBV9 combines with J gene TRBJ2-1, with D hard to call. From germline, CDR1 is SGDLS and CDR2 YYNGEE. The CDR3 contains 13 residues. The V end was cut by 0 bases, the J end by 2 bases, with 3 bases between. CDR3 protein: CASSVGAYNEQFF. In DNA, the CDR3 is TGTGCCAGCAGCGTAGGGGCCTACAATGAGCAGTTCTTC.

By sample fraction, this clone is medium-sized. V usage is TRBV25-1 and J usage is TRBJ1-2; 9 nucleotides match TRBD1. Germline V gene data show CDR1 as MGHDK and CDR2 as SYGVNS. V was clipped by 4 bases and J by 5 bases; unmatched bases: 8. The CDR3 loop spans 15 amino acids. The CDR3 DNA reads as TGTGCCAGCAGTGGACGGACAGGGGTTAAGTATGGCTACACCTTC. It specifies CASSGRTGVKYGYTF.